These 13 T cell receptor beta chains came from one sample sequenced in a study of T-cell reconstitution after alpha-beta-depleted transplantation in children. Preparing the TCRbeta library involved the use of unique molecular identifiers. TCRdb reprocessed the PCR reads with MiXCR, giving one entry per CDR3 protein. The table lists over 400,000 distinct CDR3 sequences, approximately 12% of them singletons. The sequencing here drew on PBMCs from the stem cell graft donor, taken from the stem cell graft. These receptors all stem from a human donor who donated a stem cell graft to a child with combined immunodeficiency.

Here the CDR3 DNA reads TGCAGTGCTAGAGATTTCGTCGGCGGGGATCAGCCCCAGCATTTT. Amino acid sequence: CSARDFVGGDQPQHF. V usage is TRBV20-1 and J usage is TRBJ1-5; no firm D call. The CDR3 has 15 residues. V lost 0 bases and J 5 bases, leaving 14 bases between the germline ends. Germline V lookup: CDR1 DFQATT, CDR2 SNEGSKA (reference sequence).

This clonotype came up a few times. The chain employs TRBV5-1 and TRBJ1-1, with D possibly being TRBD1 (6 bases). The CDR3 is 15 amino acids. V was cut by 0 bases and J by 6 bases, with 15 bases left in between. CDR1 and CDR2 (germline): SGHRS, YFSETQ. CDR3 loop: CASSLVAGEGSEAFF. CDR3 in DNA: TGCGCCAGCAGCTTGGTCGCAGGGGAGGGTTCTGAAGCTTTCTTT.

There are a few counts of this clonotype. The rearrangement links TRBV11-1 to TRBJ2-7, with 9 bases that match TRBD2. Trimming removed 5 bases from V and 4 bases from J; junction bases left unmatched: 6. The CDR3 loop spans 14 amino acids. Germline loops: CDR1 SGHAT, CDR2 FQDESV (reference sequence). The CDR3 DNA reads as TGTGCCAGCAGCCACTCGAGCGGGAGGTACGAGCAGTACTTC. This encodes CASSHSSGRYEQYF.

For the CDR3, the DNA is TGTGCCAGCAGCTTTTTGCCGGCCTCCTACGAGCAGTACTTC. Encoded protein: CASSFLPASYEQYF. The chain links TRBV13 to TRBJ2-7; D is unresolved. V lost 3 bases and J 0 bases, leaving 9 bases between the germline ends. The CDR3 has 14 amino acids. The germline CDR1 and CDR2 sequences are PRHDT and FYEKMQ (reference sequence).

This clonotype was counted a few times. The chain links TRBV4-2 to TRBJ2-5, with 10 bases aligning to TRBD1. This CDR3 region has 16 residues. The germline V gene has CDR1 LGHNA and CDR2 YNFKEQ. The ends lost 0 bases at V and 3 bases at J; junction bases unmatched: 4. CDR3 DNA sequence: TGTGCCAGCAGCCAAGATTTTGGGACAGGGGAAGAGACCCAGTACTTC. It is translated as CASSQDFGTGEETQYF.

This clonotype came up a few times. V usage is TRBV7-9 and J usage is TRBJ2-7; 8 nucleotides match TRBD1. The CDR3 contains 16 residues. CDR1 is SEHNR, CDR2 FQNEAQ, per germline (reference sequence). The trim removed 5 bases at V and 7 bases at J, leaving 16 bases unmatched. The CDR3 protein is CASSPQRADRAYEQYF. DNA of the CDR3: TGTGCCAGCAGCCCACAGAGGGCGGACAGGGCTTATGAGCAGTACTTC. Complete variable domain (other parts from reference TRBV7-9 and TRBJ2-7): DTGVSQNPRHKITKRGQNVTFRCDPISEHNRLYWYRQTLGQGPEFLTYFQNEAQLEKSRLLSDRFSAERPKGSFSTLEIQRTEQGDSAMYLCASSPQRADRAYEQYFGPGTRLTVT.

This clonotype occurred a few times. The chain uses TRBV10-3 and TRBJ2-1; D uncertain. CDR1 and CDR2 (germline): ENHRY, SYGVKD. The CDR3 spans 13 residues. Trimming pared 3 bases from V and 8 bases from J, leaving 11 bases between. As DNA, the CDR3 is TGTGCCATCAGTGATCCTCCTCGCGATGAGCAGTTCTTC. Protein product: CAISDPPRDEQFF.

This clonotype was observed many times. The chain couples TRBV7-2 to TRBJ2-1; TRBD1 or TRBD2 may be the D gene (5 bases each). V was clipped by 5 bases and J by 9 bases, with 11 bases between them. This CDR3 is built from 12 residues. Germline CDR1 SGHTA, CDR2 FQGNSA. The CDR3 loop reads CASSPGTPEQFF. The CDR3 nucleotides are TGTGCCAGCAGCCCAGGGACCCCTGAGCAGTTCTTC.

This clonotype was counted between two and nine times. The chain uses TRBV5-6 and TRBJ2-7, with D possibly being TRBD1 or TRBD2 (5 bases each). V lost 3 bases to trimming and J lost 6 bases, with 25 bases between them. The CDR3 is made up of 17 amino acids. CDR1 is SGHDT, CDR2 YYEEEE, per germline. CDR3 sequence reads: CASSSPVGGGRIGEQYF. The CDR3 region has the DNA TGTGCCAGCAGCTCCCCCGTCGGTGGGGGACGAATTGGCGAGCAGTACTTC.

This clonotype was seen more than once but under ten times. The chain combines TRBV6-6 with TRBJ2-1, with D uncertain. Germline CDR1 MNHNY, CDR2 SVGAGI (reference sequence). The V end lost 5 bases, the J end lost 9 bases, and 8 bases lay between the germline ends. CDR3 length: 11 amino acids. CDR3 coding DNA: TGTGCCAGCAGTCGAATTGGTGAGCAGTTCTTC. It specifies CASSRIGEQFF.

This chain joins TRBV5-1 and TRBJ2-3; 8 bases are shared with TRBD2. The CDR3 covers 17 residues. Germline V CDR1 and CDR2: SGHRS, YFSETQ. After removal of 4 bases from V and 2 bases from J, the junction contained 12 bases not matched to a gene. The CDR3 coding sequence is TGCGCCAGCAGCCCTTGGCAGGGAGCGGGGGTCACAGATACGCAGTATTTT. Amino acid sequence: CASSPWQGAGVTDTQYF.

This clonotype was counted at least ten times. V is TRBV28 and J is TRBJ1-2; possibly TRBD1 for D (5 bases). Germline loops: CDR1 MDHEN, CDR2 SYDVKM. Trimming left V 4 bases short and J 7 bases short, with 25 bases between. The CDR3 totals 17 residues. The CDR3 loop reads CASSSATRVLTVSGYTF. CDR3 DNA sequence: TGTGCCAGCAGTTCGGCGACCAGGGTTTTAACTGTGAGTGGCTACACCTTC.

The rearrangement links TRBV4-3 to TRBJ2-1; D tentatively reads TRBD1 or TRBD2 (5 bases each). Per the germline V gene, CDR1 is LGHNA and CDR2 is YSLEER. CDR3 size: 16 residues. The V end lost 0 bases, the J end lost 4 bases, and 13 bases lay between the germline ends. The CDR3 DNA reads TGCGCCAGCAGCCAAGATCGCAACGGGGCTTACAATGAGCAGTTCTTC. Translating gives CASSQDRNGAYNEQFF.